This paragraph covers one T cell receptor beta chain sequence. Its antigen is undetermined. Separate sequencing covered autoproliferating (CFSE-dim) and non-proliferating (CFSE-high) T cells from stimulus-free culture. Cultures began with roughly 5x10^7 CFSE-labeled PBMCs, unstimulated for 7 days, with replicate wells pooled. The PBMCs received 0.45 to 0.6 uM CFSE and serum-free culture with no added stimuli. Trimming removed 4 bases at V and 1 base at J, with 14 bases between. Per the germline V gene, CDR1 is SQVTM and CDR2 is ANQGSEA. The length of the CDR3 is 15 residues. This entry comes from a study of memory B cells and T cells in multiple sclerosis. General study results and limits: Clone-set sizes differed between compartments, so shared clonotype counts needed normalization.

Produced via immunoSEQ multiplex PCR; TCRdb's table is partial and in-frame only. Found here are about 42,000 clones, about four fifths of them singletons; the top ten hold 0.85% to 1.3%. The TCR originated in a human donor with multiple sclerosis. The source material was PBMCs from blood kept in culture. This sequence joins TRBV29-1 and TRBJ2-1; tentatively, D is TRBD2 (6 bases). The CDR3 is CSVGGPSGSYNEQFF. As DNA, the CDR3 is TGCAGCGTTGGAGGTCCCAGCGGGTCCTACAATGAGCAGTTCTTC.